This T cell receptor (beta chain) emerged from a study of cytomegalovirus exposure and HLA in healthy donors. Findings and caveats of the study: Specificity of three CMV-associated chains for CMV antigens was verified in vitro. A highly shared variant cluster was judged a likely technical artifact. About 87% or about 30% of the time was how often most TCR beta V segments were productive, according to an earlier analysis.

Use of 60 Vbeta and 13 Jbeta primers characterized the PCR. Authors' processing steps: A later analysis tallied tens of millions of unique TCR beta chains, some 12 million of them shared. Produced via immunoSEQ multiplex PCR; TCRdb's table is partial and in-frame only. The DNA gave D and trimming, while V, J and clone size come from that table. The sample contains 100,000 to 150,000 clones, just under 80% of which appear only once. On this clone: Antigen: not known.

Source material: PBMCs. The source of this sequence is a woman between 35 and 50 years old in good health and CMV-seronegative.

Here the CDR3 reads CASSQDPGSRSGNTIYF. CDR3 nucleotides: TGTGCCAGCAGCCAAGATCCCGGGAGCCGCTCTGGAAACACCATATATTTT. The chain is built from TRBV4-2 and TRBJ1-3; D unresolved. Trimming took off 0 bases at V and 0 bases at J, with 12 bases between the two ends. Germline V gene lookup returns CDR1 LGHNA and CDR2 YNFKEQ. This CDR3 comprises 17 residues.